Following are 4 T cell receptor beta chains from one sample sequenced in a study of blood T cell repertoires in COVID-19. Produced via immunoSEQ multiplex PCR; TCRdb's table is partial and in-frame only. The sample lists around 220,000 clones, 88% occurring once. The material sequenced was PBMCs or T cells enriched from blood (not recorded which). These receptors originate from a woman between 50 and 59 years old with acute COVID-19.

This sequence joins TRBV24-1 and TRBJ1-2, with D possibly matching TRBD1 (5 bases). Germline CDR1 KGHDR, CDR2 SFDVKD. The length of the CDR3 is 14 residues. V was trimmed by 4 bases and J by 6 bases, leaving 14 bases between them. CDR3 in DNA: TGTGCCACCAGTGACCACGCGGACACGGATGGCTACACCTTC. Its translation is CATSDHADTDGYTF.

The DNA for the CDR3 is TGTGCCACCAGTTCGGGACAGACTATAAACACTGAAGCTTTCTTT. Encoded protein: CATSSGQTINTEAFF. J is TRBJ1-1 and V is TRBV24-1, with 7 bases lining up with TRBD1. The V gene end was trimmed by 6 bases and the J gene end by 2 bases; junction bases not matched to a gene: 8. The germline V gene encodes CDR1 KGHDR and CDR2 SFDVKD. CDR3 length: 15 amino acids.

The chain recombines TRBV6-5 with TRBJ2-7, with TRBD1 matching 7 bases. After removal of 4 bases from V and 6 bases from J, the junction contained 9 bases not matched to a gene. Germline V CDR1 and CDR2: MNHEY, SVGAGI. The CDR3 sequence is 14 residues long. The CDR3 protein is CASSSNRDSGEQYF. As DNA, the CDR3 is TGTGCCAGCAGTTCCAACCGGGACAGCGGCGAGCAGTACTTC.

The genes are TRBV28 and TRBJ1-5; no reliable D call. Between the trimmed V and J ends, which lost 3 bases and 0 bases, there was a span of 6 bases. Per the germline V gene, CDR1 is MDHEN and CDR2 is SYDVKM. The CDR3 contains 14 residues. CDR3 nucleotides: TGTGCCAGCAGTTTGACTTATAGCAATCAGCCCCAGCATTTT. This sequence encodes CASSLTYSNQPQHF.